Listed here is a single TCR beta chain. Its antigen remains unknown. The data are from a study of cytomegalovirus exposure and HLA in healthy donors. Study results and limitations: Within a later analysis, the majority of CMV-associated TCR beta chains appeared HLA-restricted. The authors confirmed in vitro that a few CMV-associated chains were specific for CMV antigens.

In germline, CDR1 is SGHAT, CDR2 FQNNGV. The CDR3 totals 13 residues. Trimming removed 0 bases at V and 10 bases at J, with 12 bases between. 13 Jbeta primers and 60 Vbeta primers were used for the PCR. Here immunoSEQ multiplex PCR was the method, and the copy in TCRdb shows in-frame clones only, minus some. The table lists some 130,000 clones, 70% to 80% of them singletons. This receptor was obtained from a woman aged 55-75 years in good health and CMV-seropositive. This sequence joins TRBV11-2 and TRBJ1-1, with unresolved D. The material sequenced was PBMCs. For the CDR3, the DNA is TGTGCCAGCAGCTTAGAGCCACAGTCCGTAGCTTTCTTT. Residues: CASSLEPQSVAFF.